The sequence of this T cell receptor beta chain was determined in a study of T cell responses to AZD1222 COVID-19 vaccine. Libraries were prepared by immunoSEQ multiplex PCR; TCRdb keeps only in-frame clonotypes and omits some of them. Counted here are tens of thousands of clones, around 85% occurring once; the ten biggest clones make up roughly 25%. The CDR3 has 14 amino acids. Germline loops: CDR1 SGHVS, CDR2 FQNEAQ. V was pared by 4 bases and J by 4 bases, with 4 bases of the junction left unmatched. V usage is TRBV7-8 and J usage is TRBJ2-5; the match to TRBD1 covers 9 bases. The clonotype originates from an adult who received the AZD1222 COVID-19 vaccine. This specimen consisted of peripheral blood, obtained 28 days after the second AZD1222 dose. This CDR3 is CASSSRDRVETQYF. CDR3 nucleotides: TGTGCCAGCAGCTCTAGGGACAGGGTAGAGACCCAGTACTTC. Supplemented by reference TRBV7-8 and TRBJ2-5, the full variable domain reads GAGVSQSPRYKVAKRGQDVALRCDPISGHVSLFWYQQALGQGPEFLTYFQNEAQLDKSGLPSDRFFAERPEGSVSTLKIQRTQQEDSAVYLCASSSRDRVETQYFGPGTRLLVL.